The 32 T cell receptor beta chains below all came from one sample that was sequenced in a study of CD8 T cells in cerebrospinal fluid in Alzheimer's disease (dated by TCRdb to 2019 to 2021). The library was generated by 10x single-cell sequencing. The sequencing machine was a NextSeq 550. The reads, reprocessed by TCRdb, yield one row per CDR3 protein sequence and no DNA. This sample's clone table shows more than 1,100 distinct CDR3 sequences. Of the sample, approximately 9.9% falls within the top ten clones. Source material: cerebrospinal fluid. These receptors were obtained from a human donor with mild cognitive impairment.

This clonotype is deemed medium-sized by its frequency. This sequence joins TRBV19 and TRBJ2-6; with no DNA, the TCRdb D assignment of TRBD1 cannot be verified. CDR1 is LNHDA and CDR2 is SQIVND in the germline V gene (reference sequence). CDR3 length: 14 amino acids. The CDR3 sequence: CASKGMSAANVLTF.

The chain is built from TRBV12-5 and TRBJ2-5; TCRdb reports TRBD2, a call that lacks DNA to check it against. CDR1 is LGHNT and CDR2 is FRNRAP in the germline V gene. This CDR3 region has 17 residues. The CDR3 protein is CASGLGTSGGVQETQYF.

V usage is TRBV12-2 and J usage is TRBJ2-4; TCRdb's D gene call, TRBD2, goes unchecked for lack of DNA. TRBV12-2 is annotated as a pseudogene. The CDR3 is 18 amino acids. CDR3 in amino acids: CASRLARADLLAKNIQYF.

This clonotype shows up as medium-sized by frequency. The V and J genes are TRBV3-1 and TRBJ1-1; TCRdb returns TRBD1, unconfirmable since there is no DNA. Germline CDR1 reads LGHDT; CDR2 reads YNNKEL (reference sequence). CDR3 length: 12 residues. This CDR3 reads CASSLRQEEAFF.

In terms of frequency, this clonotype is large. This sequence joins TRBV7-9 and TRBJ2-6; with no DNA, the TCRdb D assignment of TRBD2 cannot be verified. The germline V gene has CDR1 SEHNR and CDR2 FQNEAQ (reference sequence). This CDR3 comprises 18 residues. CDR3 region: CASSLGRMGLSGANVLTF.

Considering frequency, this clonotype is medium-sized. V and J are TRBV5-4 and TRBJ2-3; as DNA is missing, the TRBD1 call by TCRdb cannot be tested. CDR1 SGHNT and CDR2 YYREEE come from the germline V gene (reference sequence). The CDR3 consists of 15 residues. The CDR3 region is CASSLGGAGTDTQYF.

Considering frequency, this clonotype is medium-sized. J is TRBJ1-6 and V is TRBV4-1; with no DNA, the TCRdb D assignment of TRBD1 cannot be verified. The V gene's germline CDR1 is MGHRA and CDR2 YSYEKL. The CDR3 is made up of 17 amino acids. The CDR3 region is CASSFRMGGTGVSPLHF.

By frequency, this clonotype is medium-sized. The J gene is TRBJ1-1, the V gene TRBV28; TCRdb gives TRBD1 as the D gene, but with no DNA this cannot be confirmed. This CDR3 comprises 15 residues. Germline V CDR1 and CDR2: MDHEN, SYDVKM. The CDR3 protein is CASTLGGGRNTEAFF. Drawing the rest from reference TRBV28 and TRBJ1-1, the complete variable domain is DVKVTQSSRYLVKRTGEKVFLECVQDMDHENMFWYRQDPGLGLRLIYFSYDVKMKEKGDIPEGYSVSREKKERFSLILESASTNQTSMYLCASTLGGGRNTEAFFGQGTRLTVV.

Measured by frequency, this clonotype is medium-sized. This chain's CDR3 is CASTTPGLRGETQYF. The V and J genes are TRBV6-5 and TRBJ2-5; TCRdb names TRBD2, which stays unverified in the absence of DNA. Germline V gene lookup returns CDR1 MNHEY and CDR2 SVGAGI. The CDR3 is 15 amino acids.

This clonotype is labeled medium-sized based on frequency. J is TRBJ1-1 and V is TRBV19; TCRdb gives TRBD1 as the D gene, but with no DNA this cannot be confirmed. The germline gives CDR1 LNHDA, CDR2 SQIVND (reference sequence). The CDR3 extends over 16 amino acids. CDR3 loop: CASTVGQTMMNTEAFF. The whole variable domain, remainder taken from reference TRBV19 and TRBJ1-1, is DGGITQSPKYLFRKEGQNVTLSCEQNLNHDAMYWYRQDPGQGLRLIYYSQIVNDFQKGDIAEGYSVSREKKESFPLTVTSAQKNPTAFYLCASTVGQTMMNTEAFFGQGTRLTVV.

This clonotype is called medium-sized (0.01 to 0.1%) based on its frequency. The chain recombines TRBV5-1 with TRBJ1-1. CDR3 size: 12 residues. Per germline, CDR1 SGHRS and CDR2 YFSETQ. The CDR3 spells CASRYGNTEAFF.

According to its frequency, this clonotype is large (0.1 to 1%). V gene TRBV3-1 combines with J gene TRBJ2-4. Germline CDR1 and CDR2: LGHDT and YNNKEL (reference sequence). This CDR3 spans 16 amino acids. The CDR3 is CASSLLDRKNKNIQYF.

This clonotype is deemed medium-sized by its frequency. The chain joins TRBV6-9 to TRBJ2-5; TCRdb returns TRBD2, unconfirmable since there is no DNA. Germline loops: CDR1 MNHGY, CDR2 SVAAGI. This CDR3 is built from 11 residues. CDR3 residues: CASRPAETQYF.

This clonotype is medium-sized by frequency. The rearrangement links TRBV2 to TRBJ1-4; TCRdb's assignment of TRBD1 cannot be checked, as there is no DNA. Germline V gives CDR1 SNHLY, CDR2 FYNNEI. The length of the CDR3 is 14 residues. This chain's CDR3 is CASSWTGVNEKLFF.

The chain recombines TRBV7-9 with TRBJ1-1; TCRdb outputs TRBD1, but without DNA this stays unchecked. Germline V gene sequence: CDR1 SEHNR, CDR2 FQNEAQ (reference sequence). The CDR3 length is 14 residues. CDR3 sequence: CASTLRTADTEAFF.

This clonotype is labeled medium-sized (0.01 to 0.1%) based on frequency. The chain recombines TRBV6-2 or TRBV6-3 with TRBJ2-7; TCRdb calls TRBD2, which cannot be checked without DNA. Germline V gene lookup returns CDR1 MNHEY and CDR2 SVGEGT. The CDR3 runs to 14 residues. The CDR3 loop reads CASSYRGGSREQYF.

According to its frequency, this clonotype is large. This sequence joins TRBV20-1 and TRBJ2-1; there is no DNA to check the TCRdb D call of TRBD2. The CDR3 totals 15 residues. From germline, CDR1 is DFQATT and CDR2 SNEGSKA (reference sequence). CDR3 region: CSAWEGRAKGNEQFF.

This chain connects TRBV7-8 to TRBJ1-1. The CDR3 consists of 14 residues. Germline lookup yields CDR1 SGHVS and CDR2 FQNEAQ. The CDR3: CASSLVSWKTEAFF. The full variable domain, rest sourced from reference TRBV7-8 and TRBJ1-1, is GAGVSQSPRYKVAKRGQDVALRCDPISGHVSLFWYQQALGQGPEFLTYFQNEAQLDKSGLPSDRFFAERPEGSVSTLKIQRTQQEDSAVYLCASSLVSWKTEAFFGQGTRLTVV.

This clonotype registers medium-sized by frequency. CDR3 sequence: CASSLQGFSGNTIYF. The genes are TRBV12-3 or TRBV12-4 and TRBJ1-3; TCRdb names TRBD1, which stays unverified in the absence of DNA. The CDR3 contains 15 residues.

This chain connects TRBV19 to TRBJ1-6; TCRdb's D gene call, TRBD1, goes unchecked for lack of DNA. This CDR3 is 14 amino acids long. Germline CDR1 is LNHDA and CDR2 is SQIVND (reference sequence). CDR3: CASSTRTDNSPLHF.

Frequency places this clonotype as large. This chain joins TRBV4-1 and TRBJ2-1; the D call of TRBD2 rests on TCRdb alone, since no DNA is present to check it. Per the germline V gene, CDR1 is MGHRA and CDR2 is YSYEKL. The length of the CDR3 is 12 residues. The CDR3 loop is CASSQYQAGQFF.

This clonotype is called medium-sized based on its frequency. The chain couples TRBV19 to TRBJ1-3; TCRdb's D call, TRBD1, is unchecked because there is no DNA. CDR3 length: 16 residues. The V gene's germline CDR1 is LNHDA and CDR2 SQIVND (reference sequence). The CDR3 is CASSPGTGLRGNTIYF.

By frequency, this clonotype is large. The chain recombines TRBV13 with TRBJ1-2. The CDR3 runs to 17 residues. Per the germline V gene, CDR1 is PRHDT and CDR2 is FYEKMQ (reference sequence). CDR3: CASSLGFYSSPNYGYTF.

By frequency, this clonotype is medium-sized. The rearrangement uses TRBV2 and TRBJ1-4. CDR1 and CDR2 from the germline V gene are SNHLY and FYNNEI. The CDR3 totals 13 residues. The CDR3 sequence: CASSELVAVELFF. The full variable domain, its missing parts supplied by reference TRBV2 and TRBJ1-4, is EPEVTQTPSHQVTQMGQEVILRCVPISNHLYFYWYRQILGQKVEFLVSFYNNEISEKSEIFDDQFSVERPDGSNFTLKIRSTKLEDSAMYFCASSELVAVELFFGSGTQLSVL.

Measured by frequency, this clonotype is large. V is TRBV5-1 and J is TRBJ2-1; the TRBD2 assignment by TCRdb is unverifiable without DNA. CDR3 length equals 17 residues. Germline-derived CDR1 and CDR2 are SGHRS and YFSETQ. CDR3 sequence reads: CASSLASGGISYNEQFF.

This clonotype is classed as medium-sized by frequency. This chain links TRBV10-1 with TRBJ1-1; the D call of TRBD1 rests on TCRdb alone, since no DNA is present to check it. CDR1 and CDR2 from the germline V gene are WNHNN and SYGVQD (reference sequence). The CDR3 is 15 amino acids. The CDR3 protein is CASSGQGALNTEAFF.

Measured by frequency, this clonotype is large (0.1 to 1%). The V and J genes are TRBV7-2 and TRBJ1-2; there is no DNA to check the TCRdb D call of TRBD1. The CDR3 extends over 12 amino acids. Per the germline V gene, CDR1 is SGHTA and CDR2 is FQGNSA. CDR3 sequence: CASSRNRDGYTF.

This clonotype is classed as large by frequency. The chain couples TRBV28 to TRBJ1-5; TCRdb reports TRBD1, a call that lacks DNA to check it against. This CDR3 contains 16 residues. Germline CDR1 and CDR2: MDHEN and SYDVKM. CDR3: CASRPRQGGAWQPQHF.

This clonotype shows up as large by frequency. J is TRBJ1-1 and V is TRBV2. The germline gives CDR1 SNHLY, CDR2 FYNNEI. CDR3 size: 14 residues. The CDR3: CASSSSLGNTEAFF.

This clonotype counts as large by frequency. The chain combines TRBV6-2 or TRBV6-3 with TRBJ2-5; TCRdb outputs TRBD1, but without DNA this stays unchecked. The V gene's germline CDR1 is MNHEY and CDR2 SVGEGT. The CDR3 is 17 residues long. Here the CDR3 reads CASSYPPGTGGLVTQYF.

The gene calls are TRBV12-3 or TRBV12-4 and TRBJ1-1; the TCRdb D gene call, TRBD1, has no DNA to confirm it. The CDR3 covers 14 residues. CDR3: CASSFGQGNTEAFF.

Measured by frequency, this clonotype is medium-sized (0.01 to 0.1%). The V and J genes are TRBV4-2 and TRBJ1-4; with no DNA, the TCRdb D assignment of TRBD1 cannot be verified. From germline, CDR1 is LGHNA and CDR2 YNFKEQ. The CDR3 consists of 14 residues. CDR3 residues: CASSWTGPNEKLFF.